These 19 T cell receptor beta chains came from one sample sequenced in a study of T cell responses to AZD1222 COVID-19 vaccine. The data were produced by immunoSEQ multiplex PCR, yet TCRdb's version contains in-frame clones alone and is incomplete. This sample has fewer than 120,000 clones, with approximately 90% found just once. The source material was peripheral blood, sampled 28 days after the second AZD1222 dose. These receptor sequences come from an adult who received the AZD1222 COVID-19 vaccine.

The chain is built from TRBV2 and TRBJ1-4; TRBD1 matches at 7 bases. The CDR3 has 14 residues. V shed 5 bases, J shed 8 bases, and the junction held 8 bases outside the gene matches. Germline V lookup: CDR1 SNHLY, CDR2 FYNNEI. CDR3 in amino acids: CASSLQGVREKLFF. CDR3 nucleotide sequence: TGTGCCAGCAGTCTCCAGGGGGTTCGGGAAAAACTGTTTTTT.

The CDR3 DNA is TGTGCCAGCAGCTTAGAGGCAGGCTCCTACGAGCAGTACTTC. It specifies CASSLEAGSYEQYF. The gene calls are TRBV11-2 and TRBJ2-7; the D is unclear. Germline lookup yields CDR1 SGHAT and CDR2 FQNNGV. The CDR3 has 14 residues. V shed 0 bases and J shed 0 bases, with 6 bases lying between them.

The chain links TRBV7-9 to TRBJ2-2, with 14 bases fitting TRBD2. Germline assignment: CDR1 SEHNR and CDR2 FQNEAQ (reference sequence). The CDR3 loop spans 16 amino acids. V gave up 6 bases and J gave up 4 bases; unmatched junction bases: 4. CDR3 sequence reads: CASSHGLAGGTGELFF. The CDR3 DNA reads TGTGCCAGCAGTCACGGACTAGCGGGGGGCACCGGGGAGCTGTTTTTT. The full variable domain, rest sourced from reference TRBV7-9 and TRBJ2-2, is DTGVSQNPRHKITKRGQNVTFRCDPISEHNRLYWYRQTLGQGPEFLTYFQNEAQLEKSRLLSDRFSAERPKGSFSTLEIQRTEQGDSAMYLCASSHGLAGGTGELFFGEGSRLTVL.

This chain joins TRBV29-1 and TRBJ1-5, with D unclear. This CDR3 is 13 amino acids long. The germline CDR1 and CDR2 sequences are SQVTM and ANQGSEA. V was clipped by 4 bases and J by 3 bases, with 10 bases between them. For the CDR3, the DNA is TGCAGCGTTGGTTCTCAAGTCAATCAGCCCCAGCATTTT. Protein sequence: CSVGSQVNQPQHF. Full variable domain (missing parts from reference TRBV29-1 and TRBJ1-5): SAVISQKPSRDICQRGTSLTIQCQVDSQVTMMFWYRQQPGQSLTLIATANQGSEATYESGFVIDKFPISRPNLTFSTLTVSNMSPEDSSIYLCSVGSQVNQPQHFGDGTRLSIL.

The chain is built from TRBV9 and TRBJ2-7; tentatively, D is TRBD2 (5 bases). The germline CDR1 and CDR2 sequences are SGDLS and YYNGEE. The CDR3 contains 13 residues. V was trimmed by 4 bases and J by 6 bases, leaving 14 bases between them. The CDR3: CASSPPGGFEQYF. CDR3 coding DNA: TGTGCCAGCAGCCCCCCGGGCGGGTTCGAGCAGTACTTC.

The rearrangement uses TRBV7-3 and TRBJ2-3; 8 nucleotides match TRBD2. CDR1 and CDR2 (germline): SGHTA, FQGTGA. The CDR3 is 17 amino acids. V shed 2 bases, J shed 8 bases, and the junction held 15 bases outside the gene matches. CDR3 in DNA: TGTGCCAGCAGCTTAGACACTTCCGGGGGGGCGAGGTCTACGCAGTATTTT. It codes for CASSLDTSGGARSTQYF. Drawing the rest from reference TRBV7-3 and TRBJ2-3, the complete variable domain is GAGVSQTPSNKVTEKGKYVELRCDPISGHTALYWYRQSLGQGPEFLIYFQGTGAADDSGLPNDRFFAVRPEGSVSTLKIQRTERGDSAVYLCASSLDTSGGARSTQYFGPGTRLTVL.

The chain joins TRBV4-1 to TRBJ1-3, with a possible D match to TRBD1 (5 bases). Germline CDR1 and CDR2: MGHRA and YSYEKL. V shed 0 bases and J shed 4 bases, with 16 bases lying between them. The CDR3 contains 17 residues. The CDR3: CASSQDPSGTWGNTIYF. As DNA, the CDR3 is TGCGCCAGCAGCCAAGATCCATCGGGGACCTGGGGAAACACCATATATTTT.

The CDR3, as DNA: TGTGCCAGCAGTTGGGGAACCCATAATTCACCCCTCCACTTT. Protein sequence: CASSWGTHNSPLHF. The chain couples TRBV28 to TRBJ1-6; D is undetermined. The V gene lost 4 bases and the J gene lost 5 bases, with 9 bases spanning the gap. CDR1 and CDR2 (germline): MDHEN, SYDVKM. This CDR3 comprises 14 residues.

The chain has TRBV7-3 and TRBJ2-1; TRBD2 matches 7 bases. V lost 3 bases, J lost 6 bases, and 2 bases stayed unmatched. The CDR3 totals 13 residues. In germline, CDR1 is SGHTA, CDR2 FQGTGA. The CDR3 nucleotides are TGTGCCAGCAGCTTGGGAGGGGTCAATGAGCAGTTCTTC. Protein: CASSLGGVNEQFF.

The rearrangement joins TRBV27 to TRBJ1-2, with 7 bases identical to TRBD1. V dropped 3 bases and J dropped 2; count of bases not matched to a gene: 21. The CDR3 has 20 amino acids. CDR1 MNHEY and CDR2 SMNVEV come from the germline V gene (reference sequence). For the CDR3, the DNA is TGTGCCAGCAGTTTCTACCCGACACGGTCAGGGGGAGGTCGGAACTATGGCTACACCTTC. This sequence encodes CASSFYPTRSGGGRNYGYTF.

This clone was detected only once. J is TRBJ2-7 and V is TRBV12-3 or TRBV12-4; D is perhaps TRBD2 (5 bases). Trimming left V 6 bases short and J 1 base short, with 10 bases between. The CDR3 runs to 13 residues. The DNA for the CDR3 is TGTGCCAGCAGGGTCTCGGGATCCTACGAGCAGTACTTC. Translating it yields CASRVSGSYEQYF.

The J gene is TRBJ1-5, the V gene TRBV18; 12 bases are shared with TRBD1. The CDR3 runs to 15 residues. Germline V gene data show CDR1 as KGHSH and CDR2 as LQKENI. The V segment lost 2 bases and the J segment 5 bases; nucleotides outside the gene matches: 1. The CDR3 sequence: CASSPGTGGYQPQHF. CDR3 in DNA: TGTGCCAGCTCACCAGGGACAGGGGGCTATCAGCCCCAGCATTTT.

The gene calls are TRBV28 and TRBJ1-2; 9 bases are shared with TRBD1. V was clipped by 4 bases and J by 0 bases; unmatched bases: 9. This CDR3 has 17 residues. Germline V CDR1 and CDR2: MDHEN, SYDVKM. This CDR3 is CASSSYRGQISNYGYTF. CDR3 bases: TGTGCCAGCAGTTCTTACAGGGGGCAGATTTCTAACTATGGCTACACCTTC.

This clone was picked up one time. V and J are TRBV29-1 and TRBJ2-3; no reliable D call. Between the trimmed V and J ends, which lost 1 base and 2 bases, there was a span of 7 bases. From germline, CDR1 is SQVTM and CDR2 ANQGSEA. The CDR3 consists of 13 residues. CDR3 sequence reads: CSVEGQSTDTQYF. The CDR3 region has the DNA TGCAGCGTTGAAGGGCAGTCCACAGATACGCAGTATTTT.

The gene calls are TRBV6-5 and TRBJ2-5; 9 bases align to TRBD1. The CDR3 spans 15 residues. Per the germline V gene, CDR1 is MNHEY and CDR2 is SVGAGI. With 5 bases clipped from V and 5 bases from J, the junction kept 9 bases outside the gene matches. CDR3 sequence reads: CASSRTGEVGETQYF. CDR3 nucleotide sequence: TGTGCCAGCAGTCGGACAGGGGAGGTGGGTGAGACCCAGTACTTC.

The chain carries TRBV3-1 (or the pseudogene TRBV3-2) and TRBJ2-2; no definite D call. Trimming took off 1 base at V and 6 bases at J, with 15 bases between the two ends. This CDR3 has 16 residues. Germline V gives CDR1 LGHDT, CDR2 YNNKEL (reference sequence). CDR3 amino acids: CASSQGILQDAGELFF. In DNA form, the CDR3 reads TGTGCCAGCAGCCAAGGAATCTTGCAGGACGCCGGGGAGCTGTTTTTT.

This clone was counted between two and nine times. The chain carries TRBV15 and TRBJ1-5; 8 nucleotides agree with TRBD1. This CDR3 region has 20 residues. The ends lost 3 bases at V and 2 bases at J; junction bases unmatched: 18. CDR1 and CDR2 from the germline V gene are LNHNV and YYDKDF (reference sequence). The CDR3 coding sequence is TGTGCCACCAGCAGCTCTTTTTCCAGGACAGGGTGGGTTGGCAATCAGCCCCAGCATTTT. Amino acids: CATSSSFSRTGWVGNQPQHF.

The chain is built from TRBV4-1 and TRBJ2-7; 14 bases agree with TRBD2. Germline CDR1 MGHRA, CDR2 YSYEKL. The J segment lost 2 bases and the V segment lost 2 bases, leaving 2 bases of the junction unmatched. The CDR3 sequence is 16 residues long. CDR3 coding DNA: TGCGCCAGCAGCCAACCGACTAGCGGGGGGGCCTACGAGCAGTACTTC. This gives the protein CASSQPTSGGAYEQYF.

The CDR3 region is CAGTRGVYGYTF. In DNA, the CDR3 is TGTGCCGGAACCAGGGGGGTCTATGGCTACACCTTC. This chain connects TRBV19 to TRBJ1-2; 7 nucleotides match TRBD1. The CDR3 has 12 residues. J lost 4 bases, V lost 11 bases, and 7 bases had no gene match. CDR1 is LNHDA, CDR2 SQIVND, per germline (reference sequence). The variable domain in full, completed from reference TRBV19 and TRBJ1-2, reads DGGITQSPKYLFRKEGQNVTLSCEQNLNHDAMYWYRQDPGQGLRLIYYSQIVNDFQKGDIAEGYSVSREKKESFPLTVTSAQKNPTAFYLCAGTRGVYGYTFGSGTRLTVV.